Given below is one TCR beta chain in context. Antigen unknown. Germline V gene data show CDR1 as SGHTA and CDR2 as FQGNSA. This CDR3 has 13 amino acids. Trimming left V 5 bases short and J 0 bases short, with 7 bases between. The method was immunoSEQ multiplex PCR; TCRdb's version includes in-frame clones alone and lacks a portion of them. The sample includes about 190,000 clones, approximately 87% of them seen just once. This specimen belongs to a study of T cell responses to AZD1222 COVID-19 vaccine. Study results and limitations: Only 5 or 6 people who got AZD1222 tested seropositive at baseline. White British donors predominated, females outnumbered males, and clonal diversity was possibly underestimated. Nearly half of spike-specific TCRs reportedly go after variant regions that carry no mutations.

This clonotype was obtained from an adult in good health. The V and J genes are TRBV7-2 and TRBJ1-1, with D unresolved. The sequencing used peripheral blood, collected on day 0 of MenACWY control vaccination. The CDR3 sequence is CASSPNLNTEAFF. CDR3 coding DNA: TGTGCCAGCAGCCCGAATTTGAACACTGAAGCTTTCTTT.